The T cell receptor beta chain under discussion was sequenced for a study of cytomegalovirus exposure and HLA in healthy donors. Trimming stripped 8 bases from V and 4 bases from J, with 15 bases between. Looked up from germline, CDR1 is SGHTA and CDR2 is FQGTGA. There are 14 residues in the CDR3. Points from the study as a whole: In a later analysis, productive TCRs from donors in an Asian-associated ancestry cluster reportedly carried fewer N-insertions than the cohort mean.

In regard to this clone: Its antigen is currently unknown.

Both 60 Vbeta primers and 13 Jbeta primers went into the PCR. Measured with immunoSEQ multiplex PCR; TCRdb has only the in-frame clones, and not every one. This repertoire shows over 150,000 clones, around 69% found once; its top ten account for approximately 1.4%. This TCR was recovered from a man aged 55 to 70 in good health and CMV-seronegative. The sequencing input was PBMCs. J is TRBJ2-1 and V is TRBV7-3, with D maybe TRBD2 (6 bases). The CDR3 loop reads CASGSGLPYNEQFF. CDR3 coding DNA: TGTGCCAGCGGATCGGGACTCCCGTACAATGAGCAGTTCTTC.